Below are 8 T cell receptor beta chains sequenced from a single sample in a study of identical twins. TCRdb reanalysed the 5' RACE reads using MiXCR and keeps one entry per CDR3 protein. The table lists roughly 240,000 distinct CDR3 sequences, about 7% of them singletons, with 3.5% to 4% in the top ten. These records were also assigned to another study, of yellow fever vaccine responses in identical twins.

Input material: memory (CD45RO+) T cells sorted from blood. The receptors stem from a woman under 30 in good health.

In this sample, this clonotype turned up a few times. The J gene is TRBJ2-6, the V gene TRBV7-3, with TRBD1 matching 9 bases. Germline values: CDR1 SGHTA, CDR2 FQGTGA. V dropped 5 bases and J dropped 1; count of bases not matched to a gene: 3. CDR3 size: 16 residues. The CDR3 loop is CASSPGTGSGANVLTF. Written as DNA, the CDR3 is TGTGCCAGCAGCCCGGGGACAGGGTCTGGGGCCAACGTCCTGACTTTC.

There are many counts of this clonotype. J is TRBJ2-1 and V is TRBV7-8, with D tentatively TRBD1 (6 bases). The germline V gene has CDR1 SGHVS and CDR2 FQNEAQ. V was trimmed by 2 bases and J by 4 bases, leaving 12 bases between them. The CDR3 is made up of 15 amino acids. CDR3 sequence reads: CASSLRDNTYNEQFF. The CDR3 DNA follows: TGTGCCAGCAGCTTACGGGACAACACATACAATGAGCAGTTCTTC.

This clonotype came up many times. CDR3 DNA sequence: TGTGCCAGCAGCGTAGACCCAGCGGGAGGGCCCAAAACAAACAATGAGCAGTTCTTC. This codes for CASSVDPAGGPKTNNEQFF. The chain employs TRBV9 and TRBJ2-1; TRBD2 agrees at 10 bases. Germline assignment: CDR1 SGDLS and CDR2 YYNGEE. V lost 0 bases and J lost 5; bases outside the gene matches: 14. CDR3 size: 19 residues.

The sample holds many counts of this clonotype. The chain combines TRBV15 with TRBJ2-2, with D uncertain. The CDR3 is 15 residues long. Germline CDR1 LNHNV, CDR2 YYDKDF (reference sequence). The germline V and J ends were trimmed by 0 bases and 8 bases, with 13 bases remaining between them. CDR3 in DNA: TGTGCCACCAGCAGAGATATCCCGGGTCCGGGGGAGCTGTTTTTT. The encoded protein is CATSRDIPGPGELFF. Based on the CDR3 plus reference TRBV15 and TRBJ2-2, the full variable domain is DAMVIQNPRYQVTQFGKPVTLSCSQTLNHNVMYWYQQKSSQAPKLLFHYYDKDFNNEADTPDNFQSRRPNTSFCFLDIRSPGLGDTAMYLCATSRDIPGPGELFFGEGSRLTVL.

This clonotype was counted a single time. The rearrangement joins TRBV5-1 to TRBJ2-2; D uncertain. The germline V and J ends were trimmed by 3 bases and 4 bases, with 19 bases remaining between them. The CDR3 extends over 17 amino acids. Germline V gene data show CDR1 as SGHRS and CDR2 as YFSETQ. The DNA of the CDR3 is TGCGCCAGCAGCTCGAACCCGGCACTAACTTTCACCGGGGAGCTGTTTTTT. It yields the protein CASSSNPALTFTGELFF.

The gene calls are TRBV20-1 and TRBJ1-5; D unresolved. Trimming shortened V by 0 bases and J by 7 bases, and 10 bases separated the two germline ends. CDR1 and CDR2 from the germline V gene are DFQATT and SNEGSKA (reference sequence). The CDR3 is 13 amino acids. The chain's CDR3 is CSARDGVNQPQHF. The CDR3 nucleotides read TGCAGTGCTAGAGATGGGGTGAACCAGCCCCAGCATTTT.

At least ten counts were recorded for this clonotype. This chain uses TRBV5-1 with TRBJ2-2; D possibly corresponds to TRBD1 (6 bases). Germline CDR1 reads SGHRS; CDR2 reads YFSETQ. The CDR3 has 14 amino acids. Trimming pared 4 bases from V and 3 bases from J, leaving 10 bases between. CDR3 nucleotide sequence: TGCGCCAGCAGCGCCTACAGGGACACCGGGGAGCTGTTTTTT. Amino acids: CASSAYRDTGELFF.

This clonotype was seen a handful of times. This chain connects TRBV6-5 to TRBJ2-3; 7 positions agree with TRBD1. The CDR3 spans 16 residues. J lost 3 bases, V lost 2 bases, and 8 bases had no gene match. Germline CDR1 reads MNHEY; CDR2 reads SVGAGI. As DNA, the CDR3 is TGTGCCAGCAGTTACCCAGAAAGGGACAGTACAGATACGCAGTATTTT. Translation gives CASSYPERDSTDTQYF.